This TCR beta chain came from a study of TIL therapy for anti-PD-1-resistant metastatic lung cancer. Study-level information: Median tumor PD-L1 proportion score was approximately 5.7%.

The libraries were made with immunoSEQ v3. Method: immunoSEQ multiplex PCR; TCRdb's copy keeps in-frame clones and lacks some. The sample carries tens of thousands of clones, less than 65% recorded once. This clone came up once. Its antigen remains unknown. Time point indicated: pre-treatment sample, taken before nivolumab and TIL therapy. Tumor tissue came from excised metastases, mostly pleural nodules or supraclavicular lymph nodes. The germline V gene encodes CDR1 MGHRA and CDR2 YSYEKL. Trimming cost V 0 bases and J 5 bases, with 13 bases left between them. The CDR3 runs to 15 residues. General observations from the study: TIL cultures after expansion showed higher clonality and lower diversity than baseline tumor (median approximately 6% vs 31%).

Sequenced material: tumor tissue, taken at baseline. The rearrangement uses TRBV4-1 and TRBJ2-5; D is unclear. This TCR derives from a woman aged 25 to 80 with non-small cell lung cancer. CDR3 in DNA: TGCGCCAGCAGCCAAGATTCCGTAAGGGCGGAGACCCAGTACTTC. It codes for CASSQDSVRAETQYF.